This T cell receptor beta chain is drawn from a study of spatial heterogeneity in lung cancer. Study-wide findings and caveats: Counts that tracked tumor mutation counts were those of expanded intratumoral alpha and beta TCRs.

Documented time point: sample taken at primary tumor resection. There were roughly 78 donors, all of them untreated patients with early-stage non-small cell lung cancer. Single TCR cDNA molecules each had their own unique molecular identifier. TCRdb analysed the 5' RACE reads with MiXCR anew, one entry per CDR3 protein. The table has fewer than 6,000 distinct CDR3 sequences, 4.5% to 5% seen once. This CDR3 contains 14 residues. The germline gives CDR1 SGHNT, CDR2 YYREEE (reference sequence). The V end lost 2 bases, the J end lost 0 bases, and 6 bases lay between the germline ends. This clonotype was detected many times. Antigen: not known.

The material was lung tumor tissue, obtained at surgery. V is TRBV5-4 and J is TRBJ1-3; D is ambiguous. The clonotype was recovered from a male donor with early-stage non-small cell lung cancer. The CDR3 DNA sequence: TGTGCCAGCAGCTTTACTGGCTCTGGAAACACCATATATTTT. The encoded protein is CASSFTGSGNTIYF.